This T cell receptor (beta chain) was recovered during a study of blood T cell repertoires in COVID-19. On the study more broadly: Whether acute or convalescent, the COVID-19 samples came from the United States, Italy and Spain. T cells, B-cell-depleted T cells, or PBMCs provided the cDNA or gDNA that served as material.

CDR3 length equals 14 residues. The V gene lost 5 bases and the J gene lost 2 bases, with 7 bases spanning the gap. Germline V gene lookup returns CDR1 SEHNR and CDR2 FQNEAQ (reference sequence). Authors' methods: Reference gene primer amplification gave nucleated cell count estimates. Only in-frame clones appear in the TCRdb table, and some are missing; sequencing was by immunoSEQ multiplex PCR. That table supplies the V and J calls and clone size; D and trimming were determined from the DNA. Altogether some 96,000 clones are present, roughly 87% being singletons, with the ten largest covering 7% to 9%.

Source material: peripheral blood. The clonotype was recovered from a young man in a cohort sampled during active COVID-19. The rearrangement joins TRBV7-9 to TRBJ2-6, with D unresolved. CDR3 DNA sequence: TGTGCCAGCAGCCCTAACGCTGGGGCCAACGTCCTGACTTTC. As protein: CASSPNAGANVLTF.